This is a list of T cell receptor beta chains from one sample in a study of CD8 T cells in ankylosing spondylitis. In TCRdb, the 5' RACE reads were re-called with MiXCR into one record per CDR3 protein. The sample holds about 200,000 distinct CDR3 sequences, around 13% seen once. Source material: blood, either unsorted or a sorted T cell fraction (not recorded which). These TCRs come from a male donor with ankylosing spondylitis or in good health (not recorded which). CDR3s include the opening cysteine and the closing phenylalanine or tryptophan. The order of the fields is V gene, CDR3 length, D gene, CDR3 protein. D genes are given only for firm matches.

v_gene: TRBV9
len: 15
d_gene: .
CDR3aa: CASSVVGNPQETQYF

v_gene: TRBV7-2
len: 13
d_gene: TRBD2
CDR3aa: CASRPGGGYEQYF

v_gene: TRBV6-5
len: 19
d_gene: TRBD2
CDR3aa: CASSYPTTSGGPNTGELFF

v_gene: TRBV20-1
len: 12
d_gene: .
CDR3aa: CSAREDSYEQYF

v_gene: TRBV4-1
len: 12
d_gene: .
CDR3aa: CASSRSGETQYF

v_gene: TRBV29-1
len: 12
d_gene: .
CDR3aa: CSVEGQSQGYTF

v_gene: TRBV3-1
len: 15
d_gene: TRBD1
CDR3aa: CASSQGQGAAGELFF

v_gene: TRBV10-2
len: 16
d_gene: .
CDR3aa: CASSEWDGQSSYEQYF

v_gene: TRBV12-3/TRBV12-4
len: 14
d_gene: .
CDR3aa: CASSSTAKGNEQFF

v_gene: TRBV27
len: 14
d_gene: .
CDR3aa: CASSLNGPSYEQYF

v_gene: TRBV5-5
len: 14
d_gene: .
CDR3aa: CASSDGSSTDTQYF

v_gene: TRBV11-1
len: 13
d_gene: .
CDR3aa: CASSHLGGYEQYF

v_gene: TRBV6-1
len: 15
d_gene: .
CDR3aa: CASSQGRVWDTEAFF

v_gene: TRBV19
len: 11
d_gene: .
CDR3aa: CASSGPPPQHF

v_gene: TRBV4-1
len: 16
d_gene: .
CDR3aa: CASSQSPGSNTGELFF

v_gene: TRBV20-1
len: 14
d_gene: TRBD1
CDR3aa: CSASTGGRVTEAFF

v_gene: TRBV29-1
len: 15
d_gene: TRBD2
CDR3aa: CSVEDSGNLFDTQYF

v_gene: TRBV30
len: 12
d_gene: .
CDR3aa: CAWTGLYNEQFF

v_gene: TRBV6-2/TRBV6-3
len: 15
d_gene: .
CDR3aa: CATLREPSGTDTQYF

v_gene: TRBV12-3/TRBV12-4
len: 13
d_gene: .
CDR3aa: CASSLYRSTEAFF

v_gene: TRBV6-1
len: 15
d_gene: TRBD2
CDR3aa: CASGVGGRHYNEQFF

v_gene: TRBV3-1
len: 16
d_gene: .
CDR3aa: CASSQDVGVAADEQFF

v_gene: TRBV30
len: 13
d_gene: .
CDR3aa: CAWSVGGDSEAFF

v_gene: TRBV27
len: 15
d_gene: .
CDR3aa: CASSFSDRLAYEQYF

v_gene: TRBV11-2
len: 13
d_gene: .
CDR3aa: CASSLVLGSEAFF

v_gene: TRBV25-1
len: 19
d_gene: TRBD1
CDR3aa: CASSDQSRDRGPIQETQYF

v_gene: TRBV5-6
len: 12
d_gene: .
CDR3aa: CASSFVNTEAFF

v_gene: TRBV3-1
len: 15
d_gene: .
CDR3aa: CASSQGWEGNQPQHF

v_gene: TRBV11-2
len: 17
d_gene: .
CDR3aa: CASSDMWQVLPGNTIYF

v_gene: TRBV6-5
len: 13
d_gene: TRBD2
CDR3aa: CASSTGGMDTQYF

v_gene: TRBV5-1
len: 16
d_gene: .
CDR3aa: CASSLEGGPSTYEQYF

v_gene: TRBV27
len: 14
d_gene: .
CDR3aa: CASSLSGQQRGAFF

v_gene: TRBV12-3/TRBV12-4
len: 14
d_gene: .
CDR3aa: CASSLAPGAKEAFF

v_gene: TRBV7-2
len: 17
d_gene: .
CDR3aa: CASSLPMGREEYNEQFF

v_gene: TRBV3-1
len: 15
d_gene: .
CDR3aa: CASSHVGTSSYEQYF

v_gene: TRBV6-1
len: 15
d_gene: .
CDR3aa: CASSKTDRFSYEQYF

v_gene: TRBV7-8
len: 16
d_gene: TRBD1
CDR3aa: CASSLVWTGGTDTQYF

v_gene: TRBV6-2/TRBV6-3
len: 14
d_gene: TRBD2
CDR3aa: CASSLRGRVETQYF

v_gene: TRBV12-3/TRBV12-4
len: 13
d_gene: .
CDR3aa: CASSPPSYNEQFF

v_gene: TRBV11-3
len: 12
d_gene: .
CDR3aa: CASSLWTDEQYF

v_gene: TRBV30
len: 15
d_gene: TRBD1
CDR3aa: CAWSVGDRVPYEQYF

v_gene: TRBV5-1
len: 16
d_gene: .
CDR3aa: CASSLFGTGNYNEQFF

v_gene: TRBV7-2
len: 14
d_gene: TRBD1
CDR3aa: CASREDRSPYEQYF

v_gene: TRBV12-3/TRBV12-4
len: 14
d_gene: .
CDR3aa: CASSSPWFRETQYF

v_gene: TRBV11-2
len: 15
d_gene: .
CDR3aa: CASSLDWGLNEKLFF

v_gene: TRBV29-1
len: 10
d_gene: .
CDR3aa: CSVGNQPQHF

v_gene: TRBV7-9
len: 15
d_gene: .
CDR3aa: CASSASRFLDEKLFF

v_gene: TRBV7-9
len: 12
d_gene: .
CDR3aa: CASSLGYNEQFF

v_gene: TRBV10-2
len: 15
d_gene: .
CDR3aa: CASSEGQGGYTEAFF

v_gene: TRBV12-3/TRBV12-4
len: 13
d_gene: .
CDR3aa: CASSRPMEETQYF

v_gene: TRBV12-3/TRBV12-4
len: 13
d_gene: .
CDR3aa: CASSTGPSYEQYF

v_gene: TRBV18
len: 15
d_gene: .
CDR3aa: CASSPRPSSNYGYTF

v_gene: TRBV13
len: 16
d_gene: TRBD2
CDR3aa: CASSLSIAGGLETQYF

v_gene: TRBV3-1
len: 17
d_gene: .
CDR3aa: CASSQEEGTSRSETQYF

v_gene: TRBV14
len: 13
d_gene: .
CDR3aa: CASSQYGYNEQFF

v_gene: TRBV7-6
len: 16
d_gene: TRBD2
CDR3aa: CARSLALLAGGNEQFF

v_gene: TRBV29-1
len: 14
d_gene: .
CDR3aa: CSVVGGMNTGELFF

v_gene: TRBV12-3/TRBV12-4
len: 15
d_gene: .
CDR3aa: CASSRTPGLNTEAFF

v_gene: TRBV6-2/TRBV6-3
len: 11
d_gene: TRBD1
CDR3aa: CASSDRVDLHF